Shown below are 30 T cell receptor beta chains from a single sample sequenced in a study of prognosis after radiotherapy for stage I lung cancer. Starting from genomic DNA, TCR beta CDR3 was amplified through two-round multiplex PCR. The first PCR round targeted every TRBV and TRBJ gene with specific primers. TCRdb re-derived calls from the multiplex PCR reads in MiXCR, one entry per CDR3 protein. The table includes 9,500 to 14,000 distinct CDR3 sequences, 35% detected once. The sample here was PBMCs, taken before or after stereotactic body radiation therapy (not recorded which). Receptors were obtained from a donor aged 50 or older with non-small cell lung cancer.

As concerns this clonotype: A far larger clone lies a single base away; this is likely a read error. The conserved closing phenylalanine or tryptophan is absent in this CDR3, likely reflecting a read error. The gene calls are TRBV6-2 or TRBV6-3 and TRBJ1-1, with TRBD1 as a possible D gene (5 bases). This CDR3 has 16 amino acids. Between the trimmed V and J ends, which lost 0 bases and 3 bases, there was a span of 14 bases. Germline CDR1 MNHEY, CDR2 SVGEGT. CDR3 nucleotide sequence: TGTGCCAGCAGTTACTCGAAGGGGCAGGCAGACACTGAAGCTTTCTAT. It specifies CASSYSKGQADTEAFY.

This clonotype has ten or more counts. The rearrangement uses TRBV7-8 and TRBJ1-5; no reliable D call. Trimming removed 1 base at V and 0 bases at J, with 10 bases between. From germline, CDR1 is SGHVS and CDR2 FQNEAQ. The CDR3 has 16 residues. The CDR3 nucleotides read TGTGCCAGCAGCTTAGAGAGAGGGTATAGCAATCAGCCCCAGCATTTT. It specifies CASSLERGYSNQPQHF.

The CDR3 region is CASSPTGAGGYGELFF. The DNA for the CDR3 is TGTGCCAGCAGCCCGACAGGAGCGGGGGGCTACGGGGAGCTGTTTTTT. V and J are TRBV9 and TRBJ2-2; the match to TRBD2 covers 9 bases. CDR3 size: 16 residues. Germline values: CDR1 SGDLS, CDR2 YYNGEE. The V segment lost 4 bases and the J segment 7 bases; nucleotides outside the gene matches: 11.

The chain recombines TRBV2 with TRBJ2-7, with 8 bases that match TRBD2. J was trimmed by 2 bases and V by 6 bases; bases with no gene match: 6. This CDR3 has 14 residues. Germline CDR1 is SNHLY and CDR2 is FYNNEI. CDR3 DNA: TGTGCCAGCAGGGAGACTAGCGTAGCCTACGAGCAGTACTTC. Translated: CASRETSVAYEQYF.

This clonotype showed up many times. V usage is TRBV3-1 and J usage is TRBJ2-3; 14 bases are shared with TRBD2. Trimming took 3 bases from V and 5 from J; bases not matched to a gene: 7. The germline V gene encodes CDR1 LGHDT and CDR2 YNNKEL (reference sequence). The CDR3 has 17 residues. CDR3 residues: CASSHGLTSGGGDTQYF. CDR3 DNA: TGTGCCAGCAGCCACGGGCTGACTAGCGGGGGGGGAGATACGCAGTATTTT.

As regards this clonotype: Given a much more abundant clone one base away, this may be a read error. This CDR3 is CAIRGLPNQPQHF. As DNA, the CDR3 is TGTGCCATCAGAGGGCTACCAAATCAGCCCCAGCATTTT. The gene calls are TRBV25-1 and TRBJ1-5, with no clear D. Germline V gives CDR1 MGHDK, CDR2 SYGVNS. Trimming shortened V by 10 bases and J by 4 bases, and 14 bases separated the two germline ends. This CDR3 has 13 residues.

The chain recombines TRBV3-1 with TRBJ1-6; D is unclear. CDR1 LGHDT and CDR2 YNNKEL come from the germline V gene (reference sequence). This CDR3 has 14 residues. With 0 bases removed from V and 18 bases from J, the gap between germline ends came to 18 bases. The DNA of the CDR3 is TGTGCCAGCAGCCAAGACGGCGGGAGAGCAGCCCCCCACTTT. It is translated as CASSQDGGRAAPHF. Based on the CDR3 plus reference TRBV3-1 and TRBJ1-6, the full variable domain is DTAVSQTPKYLVTQMGNDKSIKCEQNLGHDTMYWYKQDSKKFLKIMFSYNNKELIINETVPNRFSPKSPDKAHLNLHINSLELGDSAVYFCASSQDGGRAAPHFGNGTRLTVT.

This clonotype was seen repeatedly, ten times or more. V gene TRBV7-2 combines with J gene TRBJ2-2; D is perhaps TRBD2 (5 bases). The CDR3 is 13 residues long. Germline V lookup: CDR1 SGHTA, CDR2 FQGNSA. V shed 7 bases and J shed 8 bases, with 14 bases lying between them. The CDR3 nucleotides are TGTGCCAGCAACCAACCGGGGATTGGGGAGCTGTTTTTT. It specifies CASNQPGIGELFF. The full variable domain, rest sourced from reference TRBV7-2 and TRBJ2-2, is GAGVSQSPSNKVTEKGKDVELRCDPISGHTALYWYRQSLGQGLEFLIYFQGNSAPDKSGLPSDRFSAERTGGSVSTLTIQRTQQEDSAVYLCASNQPGIGELFFGEGSRLTVL.

V usage is TRBV19 and J usage is TRBJ2-7, with a possible D match to TRBD1 (6 bases). Germline lookup yields CDR1 LNHDA and CDR2 SQIVND (reference sequence). The CDR3 loop spans 14 amino acids. The V and J ends lost 5 bases and 2 bases respectively, with 13 bases between them. The CDR3 DNA reads TGTGCCAGTAGTTGGACAGAGGGCCCCTACGAGCAGTACTTC. Encoded protein: CASSWTEGPYEQYF.

The rearrangement joins TRBV11-3 to TRBJ2-3, with D possibly TRBD2 on 5 matching bases. Germline V gene sequence: CDR1 SGHNT, CDR2 YENEEA. V was pared by 3 bases and J by 2 bases, with 12 bases between. The CDR3 length is 15 residues. CDR3 residues: CASSFDGSVTDTQYF. The CDR3 nucleotides are TGTGCCAGCAGCTTTGATGGGAGCGTCACAGATACGCAGTATTTT.

This clonotype was detected many times. The gene calls are TRBV10-3 and TRBJ1-6; no clear D gene. Trimming took off 7 bases at V and 7 bases at J, with 8 bases between the two ends. Germline assignment: CDR1 ENHRY and CDR2 SYGVKD. The CDR3 is 12 residues long. This CDR3 is CAITDQNSPLHF. Here the CDR3 DNA reads TGTGCCATCACCGATCAGAATTCACCCCTCCACTTT.

At least ten counts were recorded for this clonotype. The chain employs TRBV9 and TRBJ1-1; D is ambiguous. This CDR3 region has 15 residues. The germline V gene has CDR1 SGDLS and CDR2 YYNGEE. Between the trimmed V and J ends, which lost 0 bases and 1 base, there was a span of 10 bases. Here the CDR3 reads CASSVDPGRNTEAFF. CDR3 coding DNA: TGTGCCAGCAGCGTAGATCCGGGGAGGAACACTGAAGCTTTCTTT.

This clonotype appeared once. Given a far larger clone just one base away, this is likely a sequencing read error. The chain has TRBV12-3 or TRBV12-4 and TRBJ2-5, with 11 bases aligning to TRBD2. Germline trimming cut 1 base from V and 11 bases from J; bases unmatched to any gene: 12. CDR3 length equals 16 residues. CDR3 region: CASSLGLAGPSNEQYF. The CDR3 DNA sequence: TGTGCCAGCAGTTTAGGACTAGCGGGGCCTAGCAATGAGCAGTACTTC.

The sample holds many counts of this clonotype. The rearrangement uses TRBV18 and TRBJ2-7, with 13 bases lining up with TRBD2. The CDR3 contains 15 residues. CDR1 and CDR2 (germline): KGHSH, LQKENI. The V segment lost 2 bases and the J segment 6 bases; nucleotides outside the gene matches: 4. This chain's CDR3 is CASSPRTSGSREQYF. CDR3 DNA sequence: TGTGCCAGCTCACCAAGGACTAGCGGGAGTCGCGAGCAGTACTTC. Complete variable domain (other parts from reference TRBV18 and TRBJ2-7): NAGVMQNPRHLVRRRGQEARLRCSPMKGHSHVYWYRQLPEEGLKFMVYLQKENIIDESGMPKERFSAEFPKEGPSILRIQQVVRGDSAAYFCASSPRTSGSREQYFGPGTRLTVT.

The rearrangement uses TRBV12-3 or TRBV12-4 and TRBJ1-1; D is possibly TRBD1 (5 bases). CDR3 length equals 14 residues. With 3 bases removed from V and 10 bases from J, the gap between germline ends came to 18 bases. In DNA form, the CDR3 reads TGTGCCAGCAGTTTCTTAGACGGGGCGTATGGAGCTTTCTTT. This sequence encodes CASSFLDGAYGAFF.

This clonotype was counted many times. The chain is built from TRBV12-3 or TRBV12-4 and TRBJ2-3, with 7 bases lining up with TRBD2. This CDR3 has 15 residues. The junction had 7 bases not matched to a gene; V was cut back by 5 bases and J by 2 bases. CDR3 sequence reads: CASSPPSGATDTQYF. CDR3 nucleotides: TGTGCCAGCAGTCCTCCTAGCGGAGCCACAGATACGCAGTATTTT.

This clonotype showed up just a few times. The chain recombines TRBV30 with TRBJ1-4; D uncertain. Germline CDR1 reads GTSNPN; CDR2 reads SVGIG (reference sequence). This CDR3 comprises 12 residues. Trimming removed 4 bases from V and 11 bases from J, with 14 bases in between. CDR3 protein: CAWNKELSKLFF. CDR3 nucleotide sequence: TGTGCCTGGAACAAGGAATTGTCGAAACTGTTTTTT.

This clonotype has at least ten counts. J is TRBJ1-6 and V is TRBV7-9; 8 bases fit TRBD1. Germline lookup yields CDR1 SEHNR and CDR2 FQNEAQ (reference sequence). CDR3 size: 16 residues. V was clipped by 5 bases and J by 6 bases; unmatched bases: 9. The CDR3 sequence: CASSGSTGALNSPLHF. CDR3 DNA sequence: TGTGCCAGCAGCGGATCGACAGGGGCCCTTAATTCACCCCTCCACTTT.

Within the sample, this clonotype is medium-sized. The chain employs TRBV7-9 and TRBJ1-1; TRBD1 is a possible D gene (6 bases). The CDR3 is made up of 16 amino acids. V shed 4 bases and J shed 3 bases, with 18 bases lying between them. The germline V gene has CDR1 SEHNR and CDR2 FQNEAQ (reference sequence). CDR3 in DNA: TGTGCCAGCAGCTCATCCCCCAGGGGATCCTACACTGAAGCTTTCTTT. It is translated as CASSSSPRGSYTEAFF.

This clonotype was detected many times. This rearrangement joins TRBV6-1 to TRBJ2-7, with D possibly matching TRBD1 (5 bases). Between the trimmed V and J ends, which lost 6 bases and 4 bases, there was a span of 10 bases. The V gene's germline CDR1 is MNHNS and CDR2 SASEGT. This CDR3 is built from 12 residues. CDR3 bases: TGTGCCAGCAGCCTCAAGGGGTACGAGCAGTACTTC. This gives the protein CASSLKGYEQYF.

This clonotype was seen ten or more times. The rearrangement uses TRBV10-3 and TRBJ2-5; D possibly uses TRBD1 or TRBD2 (6 bases each). This CDR3 contains 13 residues. V gave up 4 bases and J gave up 1 base, with 7 bases separating them. Germline V gene sequence: CDR1 ENHRY, CDR2 SYGVKD. CDR3 sequence (DNA): TGTGCCATCAGTGGGGGGGCCCAAGAGACCCAGTACTTC. Amino acid sequence: CAISGGAQETQYF.

Many counts were recorded for this clonotype. The chain links TRBV12-3 or TRBV12-4 to TRBJ1-5; D not resolved. CDR3 length: 13 amino acids. Trimming stripped 3 bases from V and 4 bases from J, with 7 bases between. The DNA of the CDR3 is TGTGCCAGCAGTTTTGGCACAAATCAGCCCCAGCATTTT. Its translation is CASSFGTNQPQHF.

This clonotype was counted a few times. A much larger clone sits a single nucleotide away, making a read error possible. The chain carries TRBV9 and TRBJ2-1, with TRBD2 matching over 10 bases. Trimming cost V 0 bases and J 12 bases; bases outside gene matches: 12. Germline CDR1 reads SGDLS; CDR2 reads YYNGEE. The CDR3 is made up of 16 amino acids. CDR3 sequence (DNA): TGTGCCAGCAGCGTAGCTCCGGTAGCGGGAGGCCTCGGGCAGTTCTTC. Amino acids: CASSVAPVAGGLGQFF.

This clonotype has ten or more counts. As DNA, the CDR3 is TGTGCCAGCAGCCTTCCATTGGAGCAGTTCTTC. This codes for CASSLPLEQFF. The chain couples TRBV7-2 to TRBJ2-1; D not resolved. Trimming cost V 5 bases and J 10 bases, with 9 bases left between them. The germline V gene encodes CDR1 SGHTA and CDR2 FQGNSA. This CDR3 spans 11 amino acids.

At least ten counts were recorded for this clonotype. The chain has TRBV20-1 and TRBJ1-1; D is undetermined. This CDR3 comprises 11 residues. Trimming removed 3 bases at V and 6 bases at J, with 8 bases between. Germline V gene sequence: CDR1 DFQATT, CDR2 SNEGSKA (reference sequence). The CDR3 sequence: CSARTHSEAFF. DNA for the CDR3: TGCAGTGCTAGGACACATTCTGAAGCTTTCTTT.

In this sample, this clonotype turned up many times. The rearrangement uses TRBV12-3 or TRBV12-4 and TRBJ2-5; D unclear. V lost 4 bases and J 1 base, leaving 13 bases between the germline ends. This CDR3 spans 15 amino acids. The CDR3 loop reads CASSSYRVAQETQYF. The CDR3, as DNA: TGTGCCAGCAGTTCGTACCGAGTGGCCCAAGAGACCCAGTACTTC.

This chain joins TRBV6-1 and TRBJ2-7, with 10 positions matching TRBD2. The CDR3 extends over 14 amino acids. V lost 6 bases to trimming and J lost 5 bases; unmatched junction nucleotides: 7. The germline CDR1 and CDR2 sequences are MNHNS and SASEGT. The CDR3 protein is CASRKAGGRDEQYF. Here the CDR3 DNA reads TGTGCCAGCAGGAAAGCGGGAGGGCGAGACGAGCAGTACTTC.

This clonotype is medium-sized in the sample. CDR3 region: CASSYRLAGRSSYNEQFF. The DNA for the CDR3 is TGTGCCAGCAGTTATCGGCTAGCGGGACGTAGCTCCTACAATGAGCAGTTCTTC. V usage is TRBV12-3 or TRBV12-4 and J usage is TRBJ2-1; 9 positions agree with TRBD2. The CDR3 contains 18 residues. The ends lost 4 bases at V and 0 bases at J; junction bases unmatched: 10.

This chain links TRBV19 with TRBJ2-7; 9 bases map to TRBD2. Per germline, CDR1 LNHDA and CDR2 SQIVND (reference sequence). With 5 bases clipped from V and 0 bases from J, the junction kept 26 bases outside the gene matches. This CDR3 is 22 amino acids long. The DNA for the CDR3 is TGTGCCAGTAGTCCTCCCGGGCCCGGGAGGACTAGCGCGACTGGGTTCTCCTACGAGCAGTACTTC. It translates to CASSPPGPGRTSATGFSYEQYF. The full variable domain, with the rest looked up from reference TRBV19 and TRBJ2-7, is DGGITQSPKYLFRKEGQNVTLSCEQNLNHDAMYWYRQDPGQGLRLIYYSQIVNDFQKGDIAEGYSVSREKKESFPLTVTSAQKNPTAFYLCASSPPGPGRTSATGFSYEQYFGPGTRLTVT.

This clonotype was observed a handful of times. This rearrangement joins TRBV20-1 to TRBJ2-7; tentatively, D is TRBD2 (5 bases). CDR3 size: 12 residues. Germline V gene lookup returns CDR1 DFQATT and CDR2 SNEGSKA (reference sequence). Trimming stripped 4 bases from V and 6 bases from J, with 13 bases between. CDR3 sequence (DNA): TGCAGTGCTACCACAGCGGTGGGCGAGCAGTACTTC. It translates to CSATTAVGEQYF.